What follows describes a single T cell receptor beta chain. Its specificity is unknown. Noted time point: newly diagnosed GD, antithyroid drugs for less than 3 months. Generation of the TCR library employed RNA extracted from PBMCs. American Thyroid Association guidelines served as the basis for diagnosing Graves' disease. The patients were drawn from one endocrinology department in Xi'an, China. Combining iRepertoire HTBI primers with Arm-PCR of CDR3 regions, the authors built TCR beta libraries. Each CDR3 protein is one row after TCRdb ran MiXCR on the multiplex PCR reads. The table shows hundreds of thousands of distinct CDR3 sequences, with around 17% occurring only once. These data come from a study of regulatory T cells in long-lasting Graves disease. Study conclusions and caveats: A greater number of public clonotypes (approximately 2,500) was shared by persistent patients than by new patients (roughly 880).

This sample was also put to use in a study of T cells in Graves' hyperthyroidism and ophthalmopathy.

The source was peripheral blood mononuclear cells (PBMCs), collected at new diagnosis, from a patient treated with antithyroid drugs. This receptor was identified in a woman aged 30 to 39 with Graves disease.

The CDR3 DNA is TGTGCCAGCAGTCACTGGACTAGCGGGTACCAAGAGACCCAGTACTTC. Its translation is CASSHWTSGYQETQYF. This chain joins TRBV12-3 or TRBV12-4 and TRBJ2-5, with 11 positions matching TRBD2. The CDR3 covers 16 residues. Unmatched junction bases numbered 5, after V lost 5 bases and J lost 0 bases.